A single sample gave rise to the 14 T cell receptor beta chains below, sequenced in a study of blood T cell repertoires in COVID-19. The data were produced by immunoSEQ multiplex PCR, yet TCRdb's version contains in-frame clones alone and is incomplete. Among hundreds of thousands of clones listed, around 90% were seen once. The source material was PBMCs or T cells enriched from blood (not recorded which). Every receptor here comes from a woman between 18 and 29 years old with acute COVID-19.

This chain links TRBV5-4 with TRBJ1-6, with D maybe TRBD1 (6 bases). Trimming removed 2 bases from V and 11 bases from J, with 11 bases in between. The CDR3 has 13 amino acids. CDR1 is SGHNT and CDR2 is YYREEE in the germline V gene (reference sequence). The CDR3 DNA reads TGTGCCAGCAGCTTACAGGGCCGAACACCCCTCCACTTT. Its translation: CASSLQGRTPLHF.

The chain uses TRBV30 and TRBJ1-6, with 10 bases aligning to TRBD1. From germline, CDR1 is GTSNPN and CDR2 SVGIG (reference sequence). J gave up 4 bases and V 5 bases, and 2 bases lay outside the gene matches. CDR3 size: 14 residues. The CDR3 coding sequence is TGTGCCTGGGACAGGGGGCCTTATAATTCACCCCTCCACTTT. It is translated as CAWDRGPYNSPLHF.

CDR3 region: CASSPGQGDSPLHF. The CDR3 DNA follows: TGTGCCAGCAGCCCGGGACAGGGAGATTCACCCCTCCACTTT. V gene TRBV9 combines with J gene TRBJ1-6; 9 nucleotides line up with TRBD1. The germline V gene has CDR1 SGDLS and CDR2 YYNGEE. CDR3 length: 14 residues. V dropped 4 bases and J dropped 8; count of bases not matched to a gene: 4.

The J gene is TRBJ2-1, the V gene TRBV7-2, with TRBD1 matching 7 bases. The ends lost 5 bases at V and 4 bases at J; junction bases unmatched: 17. In germline, CDR1 is SGHTA, CDR2 FQGNSA. CDR3 size: 18 residues. The CDR3 loop is CASSPTTGPRIGYNEQFF. Here the CDR3 DNA reads TGTGCCAGCAGCCCCACGACAGGGCCCCGGATTGGATACAATGAGCAGTTCTTC.

The rearrangement uses TRBV6-2 or TRBV6-3 and TRBJ2-1, with 8 bases fitting TRBD1. The germline gives CDR1 MNHEY, CDR2 SVGEGT. CDR3 length: 13 amino acids. V gave up 5 bases and J gave up 6 bases; unmatched junction bases: 3. CDR3 protein: CASSRTGRNEQFF. Here the CDR3 DNA reads TGTGCCAGCAGTCGGACAGGGCGCAATGAGCAGTTCTTC.

This chain uses TRBV29-1 with TRBJ2-5; TRBD1 matches at 9 bases. In germline, CDR1 is SQVTM, CDR2 ANQGSEA. Trimming removed 8 bases from V and 7 bases from J; junction bases left unmatched: 11. The CDR3 totals 13 residues. In DNA form, the CDR3 reads TGCAGCTCGGGACAGGGTCTCGAGGGGACCCAGTACTTC. It specifies CSSGQGLEGTQYF.

The chain recombines TRBV6-1 with TRBJ1-6; TRBD1 agrees at 8 bases. The CDR3 is 16 residues long. Germline CDR1 and CDR2: MNHNS and SASEGT. J gave up 9 bases and V 4 bases, and 11 bases lay outside the gene matches. The CDR3 here is CASSGPLRTGPSPLHF. The CDR3 DNA sequence: TGTGCCAGCAGTGGCCCCTTAAGGACAGGGCCTTCACCCCTCCACTTT.

The gene calls are TRBV29-1 and TRBJ1-2, with D maybe TRBD1 (6 bases). Germline V gene sequence: CDR1 SQVTM, CDR2 ANQGSEA. The CDR3 length is 15 residues. V gave up 6 bases and J gave up 6 bases, with 23 bases separating them. Here the CDR3 DNA reads TGCAGCGTGGCCCCCTCCTTCACAGGGTATCATGGCTACACCTTC. Protein product: CSVAPSFTGYHGYTF. The full variable domain, in which reference TRBV29-1 and TRBJ1-2 provide the parts outside the CDR3, is SAVISQKPSRDICQRGTSLTIQCQVDSQVTMMFWYRQQPGQSLTLIATANQGSEATYESGFVIDKFPISRPNLTFSTLTVSNMSPEDSSIYLCSVAPSFTGYHGYTFGSGTRLTVV.

This sequence joins TRBV28 and TRBJ2-5, with 7 nucleotides matching TRBD1. Trimming at V came to 6 bases and at J to 1 base, leaving 8 bases not matched to a gene. The germline gives CDR1 MDHEN, CDR2 SYDVKM. The CDR3 totals 15 residues. CDR3: CASSRAGQAQETQYF. The CDR3 DNA reads as TGTGCCAGCAGCAGGGCTGGACAGGCCCAAGAGACCCAGTACTTC.

The rearrangement joins TRBV4-1 to TRBJ2-7, with TRBD1 identical over 7 bases. Germline CDR1 is MGHRA and CDR2 is YSYEKL. CDR3 length: 12 amino acids. J lost 4 bases, V lost 4 bases, and 1 base had no gene match. The CDR3 here is CASSPGGYEQYF. DNA for the CDR3: TGCGCCAGCAGCCCAGGGGGTTACGAGCAGTACTTC.

The V call is TRBV3-1 (or the pseudogene TRBV3-2), the J call TRBJ2-1, with TRBD2 identical over 11 bases. This CDR3 is built from 16 residues. Germline CDR1 LGHDT, CDR2 YNNKEL (reference sequence). V dropped 6 bases and J dropped 7; count of bases not matched to a gene: 11. CDR3 protein: CASSRMTSGKGNEQFF. CDR3 DNA: TGTGCCAGCAGTCGAATGACTAGCGGGAAGGGTAATGAGCAGTTCTTC.

This chain connects TRBV30 to TRBJ2-2, with D tentatively TRBD2 (5 bases). Per the germline V gene, CDR1 is GTSNPN and CDR2 is SVGIG (reference sequence). With 2 bases removed from V and 6 bases from J, the gap between germline ends came to 10 bases. CDR3 length: 13 amino acids. The CDR3 DNA reads TGTGCCTGGAGTCTTCTAGCCGCCGGGGAGCTGTTTTTT. Translated: CAWSLLAAGELFF.

The chain's CDR3 is CASSSHPGTSGSASTDTQYF. CDR3 in DNA: TGCGCCAGCAGCTCCCACCCCGGGACTAGCGGAAGTGCTAGCACAGATACGCAGTATTTT. The genes are TRBV5-1 and TRBJ2-3; TRBD2 matches at 11 bases. After removal of 3 bases from V and 0 bases from J, the junction contained 15 bases not matched to a gene. The CDR3 length is 20 residues. CDR1 and CDR2 from the germline V gene are SGHRS and YFSETQ.

V gene TRBV29-1 combines with J gene TRBJ2-5; TRBD2 might be the D (6 bases). The germline CDR1 and CDR2 sequences are SQVTM and ANQGSEA. This CDR3 has 11 amino acids. Deletions cut 4 bases from V and 3 bases from J, with 6 bases between. In DNA, the CDR3 is TGCAGCGTTGGCGGGGAAGAGACCCAGTACTTC. Amino acids: CSVGGEETQYF.